These T cell receptor beta chains were read from a single sample in a study of early T cells in non-severe SARS-CoV-2 infection. One entry per CDR3 protein results from TCRdb running MiXCR on the 5' RACE reads. The profile shows about 25,000 distinct CDR3 sequences, 4.5% to 7% of them singletons. The sequenced sample consisted of whole blood. The receptor source for this set is an adult who was a healthcare worker with PCR-confirmed SARS-CoV-2 infection or an uninfected control (not recorded which). Both conserved end residues are part of each CDR3. Clone size is stated in some rows and not others, as once, few, many or a class when expanded.

cdr3_length	v_call	j_call	clone_size	cdr3_aa
13	TRBV20-1	TRBJ1-4	.	CSASRLSAEKLFF
16	TRBV6-6	TRBJ2-1	.	CAARNGGLNLNNEQFF
14	TRBV5-1	TRBJ1-6	many	CASSLRGLDSPLHF
16	TRBV12-3/TRBV12-4	TRBJ1-6	few	CASTLILGSYNSPLHF
14	TRBV15	TRBJ2-7	many	CATSRDKGGHEQYF
14	TRBV7-9	TRBJ2-3	many	CASSLAGVGDTQYF
15	TRBV7-9	TRBJ2-3	many	CASSAIPRSPDTQYF
14	TRBV28	TRBJ2-7	many	CATSVLRQAYEQYF
15	TRBV28	TRBJ1-1	many	CASSPPQEGLTEAFF
13	TRBV27	TRBJ2-2	many	CASSYVLTGELFF
12	TRBV10-3	TRBJ2-7	.	CAIGAGAYEQYF
14	TRBV2	TRBJ1-6	many	CASSVEGEGSPLHF
15	TRBV27	TRBJ2-6	many	CASRAPSSGANVLTF
16	TRBV19	TRBJ2-2	few	CASRPGRTTNTGELFF
15	TRBV6-6	TRBJ1-1	many	CASSYHRGRNTEAFF
12	TRBV2	TRBJ2-7	many	CASSAVGYEQYF
17	TRBV7-6	TRBJ2-4	many	CASSIGGAKLAKNIQYF
16	TRBV5-4	TRBJ2-3	few	CASSLAKARGVDTQYF
13	TRBV7-6	TRBJ1-1	many	CASSPGINTEAFF
16	TRBV28	TRBJ2-1	many	CASSLYPKMSYNEQFF
12	TRBV20-1	TRBJ2-5	many	CSARLGQETQYF
13	TRBV3-1	TRBJ2-1	.	CASSHHYYNEQFF
13	TRBV10-1	TRBJ2-3	many	CAGGERGPDTQYF
17	TRBV11-2	TRBJ2-3	many	CASSLGIVGPRVDTQYF
14	TRBV12-3/TRBV12-4	TRBJ1-1	few	CASSLSGSNTEAFF
15	TRBV6-2/TRBV6-3	TRBJ2-3	many	CASSYSLGDTDTQYF
12	TRBV29-1	TRBJ2-5	few	CSLLGVRETQYF
14	TRBV9	TRBJ1-6	many	CASSVDAGDSPLHF
16	TRBV4-1	TRBJ1-2	many	CASSQPSRGTAYGYTF
16	TRBV28	TRBJ2-6	.	CASSLPGMPGANVLTF
13	TRBV18	TRBJ1-4	.	CASSRGTAEKLFF
14	TRBV27	TRBJ1-6	many	CASSPSSYNSPLHF
16	TRBV4-1	TRBJ2-3	many	CASSQDPPGLAGTQYF
15	TRBV28	TRBJ2-7	many	CASSRSKLGQGALFF
13	TRBV3-1	TRBJ1-1	many	CASSRRTPPEAFF
13	TRBV5-6	TRBJ2-7	.	CASSLGTIYEQYF
20	TRBV11-2	TRBJ2-6	.	CASSFLGQAPSRLGANVLTF
15	TRBV29-1	TRBJ1-1	many	CSVHGPLGAWTEAFF
15	TRBV10-3	TRBJ1-1	.	CAISDDGLKNTEAFF
19	TRBV6-6	TRBJ1-4	many	CASSYSKMSAIVRGEKLFF
15	TRBV5-1	TRBJ2-4	many	CASSLGQGYGDIQYF